This TCR beta chain was recovered during a study of cytomegalovirus exposure and HLA in healthy donors. Broader study findings: An apparent linkage of common viral pathogens to several of the most significant clusters emerged in a later analysis.

In the case of this clone: The antigen is undetermined.

Nominally healthy donors provided the samples, though records likely missed some immune exposures. The PCR had 60 Vbeta and 13 Jbeta primers. Profiled with immunoSEQ multiplex PCR; TCRdb holds only in-frame clones, not every one. This sample's table reports about 200,000 clones. The CDR3 is made up of 16 amino acids. Germline CDR1 reads SGDLS; CDR2 reads YYNGEE. Trimming removed 4 bases from V and 3 bases from J; junction bases left unmatched: 5. The chain combines TRBV9 with TRBJ2-2; 11 bases map to TRBD2. The sequence derives from a boy younger than 18 in good health and CMV-seronegative. The specimen sequenced was PBMCs. CDR3: CASSTLAGGDTGELFF. For the CDR3, the DNA is TGTGCCAGCAGCACCCTAGCGGGGGGCGACACCGGGGAGCTGTTTTTT.